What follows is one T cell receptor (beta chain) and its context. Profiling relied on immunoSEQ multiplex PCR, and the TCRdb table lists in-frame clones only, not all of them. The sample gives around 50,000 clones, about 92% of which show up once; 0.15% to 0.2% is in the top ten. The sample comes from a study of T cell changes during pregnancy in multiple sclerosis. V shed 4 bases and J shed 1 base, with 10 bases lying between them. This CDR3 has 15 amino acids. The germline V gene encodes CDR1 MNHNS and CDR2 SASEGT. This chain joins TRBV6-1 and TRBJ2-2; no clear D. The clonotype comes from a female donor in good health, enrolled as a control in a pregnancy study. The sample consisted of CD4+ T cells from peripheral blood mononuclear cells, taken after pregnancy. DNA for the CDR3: TGTGCCAGCAGTGTGGCCCCGGGGAACACCGGGGAGCTGTTTTTT. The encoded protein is CASSVAPGNTGELFF.